Shown below are 11 T cell receptor beta chains from a single sample sequenced in a study of shared clonotypes between healthy human individuals. Clones were sequenced by immunoSEQ multiplex PCR, and TCRdb holds only the in-frame ones, with some missing. The table lists about 480,000 clones, 75% to 80% of them singletons. Material: PBMCs. The receptor set was obtained from a woman aged 40 to 49 in good health. Some clones in this sample may be carry-over from other donors' samples.

The chain uses TRBV13 and TRBJ2-5; TRBD1 aligns across 9 bases. The trim removed 0 bases at V and 3 bases at J, leaving 2 bases unmatched. Germline loops: CDR1 PRHDT, CDR2 FYEKMQ (reference sequence). The CDR3 is 15 residues long. CDR3 in amino acids: CASSLGRTGEETQYF. The CDR3 DNA is TGTGCCAGCAGCTTAGGAAGGACAGGGGAAGAGACCCAGTACTTC.

The chain is built from TRBV27 and TRBJ2-5; D gene unclear. The end of the DNA fits TRBJ2-7 better, so the J call may be wrong. CDR1 is MNHEY and CDR2 is SMNVEV in the germline V gene (reference sequence). This CDR3 comprises 10 residues. This chain's CDR3 is CASSSYEQYF. The DNA of the CDR3 is TGTGCCAGCAGTTCCTACGAGCAGTACTTC.

The chain carries TRBV4-3 and TRBJ2-1, with 7 bases that match TRBD2. J was trimmed by 4 bases and V by 4 bases; bases with no gene match: 16. Germline CDR1 and CDR2: LGHNA and YSLEER. There are 18 residues in the CDR3. The CDR3 is CASSPSWEGIWGYNEQFF. Here the CDR3 DNA reads TGCGCCAGCAGCCCGAGTTGGGAGGGTATCTGGGGATACAATGAGCAGTTCTTC.

V and J are TRBV25-1 and TRBJ2-7, with D possibly being TRBD2 (5 bases). CDR1 MGHDK and CDR2 SYGVNS come from the germline V gene. The CDR3 runs to 12 residues. V was trimmed by 5 bases and J by 3 bases, leaving 8 bases between them. CDR3 coding DNA: TGTGCCAGCAGTCGGGGTTTCTACGAGCAGTACTTC. This translates into CASSRGFYEQYF.

The CDR3 here is CASSSSPQRAFF. The CDR3 DNA is TGTGCCAGCAGTTCTTCACCCCAGCGGGCTTTCTTT. V is TRBV28 and J is TRBJ1-1; D is unclear. The CDR3 is 12 residues long. Deletions cut 4 bases from V and 11 bases from J, with 14 bases between. Germline CDR1 MDHEN, CDR2 SYDVKM. Complete variable domain (other parts from reference TRBV28 and TRBJ1-1): DVKVTQSSRYLVKRTGEKVFLECVQDMDHENMFWYRQDPGLGLRLIYFSYDVKMKEKGDIPEGYSVSREKKERFSLILESASTNQTSMYLCASSSSPQRAFFGQGTRLTVV.

J is TRBJ1-6 and V is TRBV10-1; TRBD1 agrees at 7 bases. Germline V gene sequence: CDR1 WNHNN, CDR2 SYGVQD (reference sequence). The CDR3 totals 15 residues. J lost 13 bases, V lost 7 bases, and 16 bases had no gene match. CDR3 protein: CASISLWTGQDPLHF. The CDR3 DNA follows: TGCGCCAGCATCTCACTCTGGACAGGCCAAGATCCCCTCCACTTT.

In this sample, this clone turned up once. The chain is built from TRBV27 and TRBJ2-7; 7 nucleotides align to TRBD2. This CDR3 comprises 13 residues. Germline CDR1 MNHEY, CDR2 SMNVEV (reference sequence). V shed 4 bases, J shed 7 bases, and the junction held 7 bases outside the gene matches. CDR3 sequence: CASSWSGTKEQYF. CDR3 nucleotides: TGTGCCAGCAGTTGGAGCGGGACCAAGGAGCAGTACTTC.

The chain joins TRBV28 to TRBJ1-2, with D unclear. V lost 8 bases and J lost 1, with 11 bases in between. CDR1 and CDR2 (germline): MDHEN, SYDVKM. The CDR3 extends over 13 amino acids. Written as DNA, the CDR3 is TGTGCCAGCGGAAGTAGAAGTAACTATGGCTACACCTTC. It encodes CASGSRSNYGYTF.

The V call is TRBV15, the J call TRBJ2-1; D is unresolved. The germline gives CDR1 LNHNV, CDR2 YYDKDF (reference sequence). V lost 4 bases to trimming and J lost 4 bases, with 14 bases between them. This CDR3 spans 15 amino acids. The CDR3 DNA follows: TGTGCCACCAGCACCGCCTTGGGGTCGTACAATGAGCAGTTCTTC. Translating it yields CATSTALGSYNEQFF.

V and J are TRBV28 and TRBJ1-1, with a tentative D call TRBD1 (6 bases). V was pared by 11 bases and J by 4 bases, with 11 bases between. This CDR3 contains 11 residues. Germline V gives CDR1 MDHEN, CDR2 SYDVKM. In DNA, the CDR3 is TGTGCCGCCGGGACATCCACTGAAGCTTTCTTT. Protein sequence: CAAGTSTEAFF.

The genes are TRBV5-1 and TRBJ2-7; TRBD1 matches at 7 bases. The CDR3 length is 14 residues. Trimming took 3 bases from V and 4 from J; bases not matched to a gene: 7. Germline V gene lookup returns CDR1 SGHRS and CDR2 YFSETQ. The CDR3 loop reads CASSWTGEGYEQYF. The CDR3 DNA sequence: TGCGCCAGCAGCTGGACAGGCGAGGGGTACGAGCAGTACTTC.